This TCR beta chain was identified in a study of shared clonotypes between healthy human individuals. Here immunoSEQ multiplex PCR was the method, and the copy in TCRdb shows in-frame clones only, minus some. This sample carries around 1.4 million clones, approximately 98.5% of them seen once, and the ten largest clones take roughly 0.36%. This CDR3 is 16 amino acids long. Per the germline V gene, CDR1 is MGHRA and CDR2 is YSYEKL. V shed 0 bases, J shed 8 bases, and the junction held 7 bases outside the gene matches. The TCR sequence derives from a man aged 30-40 years in good health. Sequencing was performed on naive CD4+ T cells sorted from blood. Regarding subset: CD45RA+ positively selected. This chain connects TRBV4-1 to TRBJ1-4; 9 nucleotides match TRBD1. The CDR3: CASSQEGQGGKEKLFF. The CDR3 DNA is TGCGCCAGCAGCCAAGAGGGACAGGGAGGCAAGGAAAAACTGTTTTTT.